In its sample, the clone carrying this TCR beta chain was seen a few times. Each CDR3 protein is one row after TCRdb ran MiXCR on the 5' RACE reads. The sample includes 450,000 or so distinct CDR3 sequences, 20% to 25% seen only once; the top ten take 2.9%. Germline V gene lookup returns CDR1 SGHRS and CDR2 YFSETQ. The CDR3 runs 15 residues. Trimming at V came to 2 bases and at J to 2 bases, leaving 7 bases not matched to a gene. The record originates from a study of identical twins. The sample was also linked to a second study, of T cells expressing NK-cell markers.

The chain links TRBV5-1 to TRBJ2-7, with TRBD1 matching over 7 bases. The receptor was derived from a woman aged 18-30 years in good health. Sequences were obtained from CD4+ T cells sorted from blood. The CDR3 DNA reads TGCGCCAGCAGCTTTATGGACAGGACAACCTACGAGCAGTACTTC. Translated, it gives CASSFMDRTTYEQYF.